Each of the 24 T cell receptor beta chains below was sequenced from the same sample in a study of cytomegalovirus exposure and HLA in healthy donors. PCR was performed using 60 Vbeta and 13 Jbeta primers. The protocol was immunoSEQ multiplex PCR, while the TCRdb copy is restricted to in-frame clones and leaves out a portion. The sample lists about 170,000 clones, roughly 82% seen once, with about 1.6% in the top ten. The sample consisted of PBMCs. These receptors all stem from a girl between 5 and 17 years old in good health and CMV-seropositive.

This rearrangement joins TRBV11-2 to TRBJ2-7, with unresolved D. Germline V gives CDR1 SGHAT, CDR2 FQNNGV. The CDR3 loop spans 15 amino acids. The ends were cut back, 0 bases at V and 1 base at J, with 10 bases in the middle. The CDR3 spells CASSLDLGLSYEQYF. CDR3 in DNA: TGTGCCAGCAGCTTAGATCTAGGTCTTTCCTACGAGCAGTACTTC.

The chain has TRBV11-2 and TRBJ2-7; D perhaps matches TRBD2 (5 bases). Trimming cost V 8 bases and J 3 bases, with 14 bases left between them. The CDR3 runs 13 residues. Germline V lookup: CDR1 SGHAT, CDR2 FQNNGV. The CDR3 coding sequence is TGTGCCAGCTCTAGCCCTATCTACTACGAGCAGTACTTC. Translated: CASSSPIYYEQYF.

This chain uses TRBV18 with TRBJ1-2, with a tentative D call TRBD1 (5 bases). The CDR3 has 15 amino acids. CDR1 is KGHSH, CDR2 LQKENI, per germline. V lost 0 bases and J lost 7, with 15 bases in between. The CDR3 protein is CASSPPTPGTSGYTF. The CDR3 DNA sequence: TGTGCCAGCTCACCACCTACTCCCGGGACTAGTGGCTACACCTTC.

V usage is TRBV29-1 and J usage is TRBJ1-1, with D maybe TRBD1 (5 bases). This CDR3 region has 13 residues. Trimming took 8 bases from V and 5 from J, leaving 18 bases between them. CDR1 and CDR2 from the germline V gene are SQVTM and ANQGSEA. The CDR3 region is CSSDGGEGTEAFF. CDR3 in DNA: TGCAGCTCCGATGGTGGGGAGGGGACTGAAGCTTTCTTT.

The chain couples TRBV6-4 to TRBJ1-1; D call uncertain. Trimming pared 8 bases from V and 1 base from J, leaving 11 bases between. The germline V gene encodes CDR1 MRHNA and CDR2 SNTAGT. The CDR3 runs to 13 residues. The CDR3 protein is CASRKRPNTEAFF. In nucleotides, the CDR3 is TGTGCCAGCCGCAAGCGACCGAACACTGAAGCTTTCTTT.

This clone was seen only a few times. The CDR3 nucleotides are TGTGCCAGCAGTGGTAGGCAGGCCTCCTATGGCTACACCTTC. Protein product: CASSGRQASYGYTF. The rearrangement uses TRBV2 and TRBJ1-2; D is uncertain. The V end lost 4 bases, the J end lost 4 bases, and 13 bases lay between the germline ends. CDR1 and CDR2 (germline): SNHLY, FYNNEI. This CDR3 contains 14 residues.

The chain couples TRBV7-2 to TRBJ1-2, with 9 bases matching TRBD1. This CDR3 contains 14 residues. Germline CDR1 is SGHTA and CDR2 is FQGNSA. After removal of 5 bases from V and 8 bases from J, the junction contained 9 bases not matched to a gene. The CDR3 coding sequence is TGTGCCAGCAGCCTACAGGGGGCCGTCGGGGGCTACACCTTC. Its translation is CASSLQGAVGGYTF.

This clone qualifies as medium-sized. The genes are TRBV2 and TRBJ2-7; the D gene is possibly TRBD1 (5 bases). The CDR3 extends over 14 amino acids. Germline-derived CDR1 and CDR2 are SNHLY and FYNNEI. V lost 7 bases and J lost 3, with 16 bases in between. CDR3 coding DNA: TGTGCCAGCACCCTGACAGAACGCTTCTACGAGCAGTACTTC. Protein: CASTLTERFYEQYF.

This clone was seen only a few times. The V gene is TRBV27, the J gene TRBJ2-7; D is possibly TRBD2 (6 bases). V was cut by 3 bases and J by 1 base, with 16 bases left in between. Germline values: CDR1 MNHEY, CDR2 SMNVEV (reference sequence). The CDR3 is 16 amino acids. CDR3: CASSLAPGLLSYEQYF. CDR3 DNA: TGTGCCAGCAGTTTGGCTCCGGGACTTCTATCCTACGAGCAGTACTTC.

There are a few counts of this clone. This rearrangement joins TRBV7-3 to TRBJ2-1; possibly TRBD1 for D (5 bases). Trimming removed 2 bases from V and 2 bases from J, with 10 bases in between. CDR1 is SGHTA and CDR2 is FQGTGA in the germline V gene. CDR3 length: 15 amino acids. The CDR3 bases are TGTGCCAGCAGCTTAGGGGCGGAAGCCTACAATGAGCAGTTCTTC. Its protein product is CASSLGAEAYNEQFF.

The count of this clone is one. This chain joins TRBV19 and TRBJ1-2, with TRBD1 as a possible D gene (5 bases). This CDR3 has 13 amino acids. The V end was cut by 1 base, the J end by 4 bases, with 7 bases between. CDR1 and CDR2 (germline): LNHDA, SQIVND (reference sequence). The CDR3 region is CASSIAQGYGYTF. The CDR3 nucleotides are TGTGCCAGTAGTATAGCGCAGGGCTATGGCTACACCTTC.

V usage is TRBV5-4 and J usage is TRBJ2-5; 8 bases map to TRBD2. CDR1 and CDR2 (germline): SGHNT, YYREEE (reference sequence). The V gene end was trimmed by 1 base and the J gene end by 6 bases; junction bases not matched to a gene: 8. This CDR3 comprises 15 residues. The CDR3 is CASSLSGTSTKTQYF. CDR3 DNA: TGTGCCAGCAGCTTGTCGGGGACTAGTACTAAGACCCAGTACTTC.

The V gene is TRBV19, the J gene TRBJ2-4; no reliable D call. This CDR3 has 18 amino acids. Trimming cost V 0 bases and J 0 bases, with 15 bases left between them. Germline V gene sequence: CDR1 LNHDA, CDR2 SQIVND (reference sequence). The CDR3 nucleotides read TGTGCCAGTAGTATAGATCGTTCGGCGGTTCTAGCCAAAAACATTCAGTACTTC. Protein product: CASSIDRSAVLAKNIQYF. Full variable domain (missing parts from reference TRBV19 and TRBJ2-4): DGGITQSPKYLFRKEGQNVTLSCEQNLNHDAMYWYRQDPGQGLRLIYYSQIVNDFQKGDIAEGYSVSREKKESFPLTVTSAQKNPTAFYLCASSIDRSAVLAKNIQYFGAGTRLSVL.

CDR3 in DNA: TGCAGCGTGGGACAGTCAACTAATGAAAAACTGTTTTTT. Protein: CSVGQSTNEKLFF. The rearrangement joins TRBV29-1 to TRBJ1-4; 7 nucleotides match TRBD1. The germline gives CDR1 SQVTM, CDR2 ANQGSEA. The CDR3 covers 13 residues. Trimming removed 6 bases from V and 0 bases from J; junction bases left unmatched: 1.

With regard to this clone: A junction boundary mismatches the germline segment, possibly from a read error. The chain is built from TRBV7-7 and TRBJ2-2; 8 nucleotides match TRBD2. The CDR3 contains 15 residues. Per germline, CDR1 SSHAT and CDR2 FNYEAQ (reference sequence). The CDR3 DNA sequence: TGTGCTAGCAGCTTACCCGGGAGGGACACCGGGGAGCTGTTTTTT. It translates to CASSLPGRDTGELFF. Complete variable domain (other parts from reference TRBV7-7 and TRBJ2-2): GAGVSQSPRYKVTKRGQDVTLRCDPISSHATLYWYQQALGQGPEFLTYFNYEAQPDKSGLPSDRFSAERPEGSISTLTIQRTEQRDSAMYRCASSLPGRDTGELFFGEGSRLTVL.

This clone was seen a single time. The chain carries TRBV11-2 and TRBJ2-1; D gene unclear. The CDR3 spans 14 residues. Trimming removed 7 bases at V and 9 bases at J, with 19 bases between. CDR1 and CDR2 from the germline V gene are SGHAT and FQNNGV. CDR3 sequence: CASTSQRYVSEQFF. The CDR3, as DNA: TGTGCCAGCACCTCCCAGCGTTACGTCAGTGAGCAGTTCTTC.

The rearrangement joins TRBV29-1 to TRBJ2-7, with TRBD2 matching over 7 bases. After removal of 4 bases from V and 3 bases from J, the junction contained 6 bases not matched to a gene. The germline CDR1 and CDR2 sequences are SQVTM and ANQGSEA. The CDR3 loop spans 13 amino acids. The CDR3: CSVVGASGYEQYF. Written as DNA, the CDR3 is TGCAGCGTTGTCGGTGCTAGCGGCTACGAGCAGTACTTC.

The V and J genes are TRBV25-1 and TRBJ2-1, with D possibly matching TRBD1 (5 bases). The CDR3 length is 16 residues. Trimming cost V 4 bases and J 3 bases, with 16 bases left between them. Germline V gives CDR1 MGHDK, CDR2 SYGVNS. CDR3 nucleotides: TGTGCCAGCAGTGCCCCCAGGGTGAGTGTCTACAATGAGCAGTTCTTC. This codes for CASSAPRVSVYNEQFF.

The chain couples TRBV5-1 to TRBJ1-3; D is possibly TRBD1 (5 bases). Between the trimmed V and J ends, which lost 2 bases and 0 bases, there was a span of 6 bases. This CDR3 is built from 14 residues. The germline CDR1 and CDR2 sequences are SGHRS and YFSETQ. CDR3 sequence reads: CASSLQASGNTIYF. CDR3 DNA sequence: TGCGCCAGCAGCTTACAGGCCTCTGGAAACACCATATATTTT.

The chain has TRBV28 and TRBJ2-1; D remains unclear. In germline, CDR1 is MDHEN, CDR2 SYDVKM. This CDR3 contains 16 residues. The V end was cut by 7 bases, the J end by 3 bases, with 19 bases between. The CDR3 loop is CASIPVAVQRYNEQFF. The CDR3 DNA follows: TGTGCCAGCATCCCGGTTGCGGTTCAACGCTACAATGAGCAGTTCTTC.

The chain combines TRBV19 with TRBJ1-2; 8 bases align to TRBD1. This CDR3 is 16 amino acids long. Looked up from germline, CDR1 is LNHDA and CDR2 is SQIVND (reference sequence). Losses at the gene ends were 4 bases for V and 0 bases for J; bases not matched to a gene: 7. CDR3 bases: TGTGCCAGTAGTAAAAGCGAACAGGGGGCTAACTATGGCTACACCTTC. Residues: CASSKSEQGANYGYTF.

The genes are TRBV18 and TRBJ2-7, with D maybe TRBD2 (5 bases). The CDR3 has 15 amino acids. The V gene lost 5 bases and the J gene lost 0 bases, with 14 bases spanning the gap. Per the germline V gene, CDR1 is KGHSH and CDR2 is LQKENI. CDR3 residues: CASSTGWRSSYEQYF. CDR3 nucleotides: TGTGCCAGCTCAACGGGCTGGAGGAGCTCCTACGAGCAGTACTTC.

The chain employs TRBV19 and TRBJ2-7, with 13 bases fitting TRBD2. This CDR3 region has 15 residues. CDR1 and CDR2 from the germline V gene are LNHDA and SQIVND (reference sequence). The trim removed 5 bases at V and 3 bases at J, leaving 4 bases unmatched. The CDR3 protein is CASSGLAGALYEQYF. In DNA form, the CDR3 reads TGTGCCAGTAGTGGACTAGCGGGGGCCCTCTACGAGCAGTACTTC. Supplemented by reference TRBV19 and TRBJ2-7, the full variable domain reads DGGITQSPKYLFRKEGQNVTLSCEQNLNHDAMYWYRQDPGQGLRLIYYSQIVNDFQKGDIAEGYSVSREKKESFPLTVTSAQKNPTAFYLCASSGLAGALYEQYFGPGTRLTVT.

The V gene is TRBV28, the J gene TRBJ1-2; TRBD1 might be the D (5 bases). V was clipped by 6 bases and J by 4 bases, with 18 bases between them. The CDR3 length is 15 residues. Germline V lookup: CDR1 MDHEN, CDR2 SYDVKM. The DNA for the CDR3 is TGTGCCAGCAGCATGGGCAGCCCCGGGGGCTATGGCTACACCTTC. Its protein product is CASSMGSPGGYGYTF.